These 18 T cell receptor beta chains originate from one sample sequenced in a study of T cells expressing NK-cell markers. TCRdb re-called the 5' RACE reads and gives one entry per CDR3 protein, without DNA. Found here are around 550,000 distinct CDR3 sequences; the top ten clones hold around 3.3%. Specimen: blood T cells: a sorted CD56 or NKG2C T cell subset, CD4+ or CD8+ T cells, or bulk PBMC T cells (not recorded which). The origin of the receptors is a man aged 18 to 30 in good health.

V is TRBV7-2 and J is TRBJ2-2; TCRdb designates TRBD1, a call that cannot be tested without DNA. Germline CDR1 reads SGHTA; CDR2 reads FQGNSA. CDR3 length: 16 amino acids. The CDR3 sequence is CASRFGQGANTGELFF. Based on the CDR3 plus reference TRBV7-2 and TRBJ2-2, the full variable domain is GAGVSQSPSNKVTEKGKDVELRCDPISGHTALYWYRQSLGQGLEFLIYFQGNSAPDKSGLPSDRFSAERTGGSVSTLTIQRTQQEDSAVYLCASRFGQGANTGELFFGEGSRLTVL.

The rearrangement joins TRBV5-1 to TRBJ2-1; TCRdb's D call, TRBD1, is unchecked because there is no DNA. Germline values: CDR1 SGHRS, CDR2 YFSETQ. This CDR3 contains 17 residues. CDR3: CASSLAITRTAYNEQFF.

The CDR3 loop is CASSYRFLGGSGTDTQYF. The chain carries TRBV6-5 and TRBJ2-3; TCRdb designates TRBD2, a call that cannot be tested without DNA. The V gene's germline CDR1 is MNHEY and CDR2 SVGAGI. CDR3 size: 18 residues.

The chain is built from TRBV6-5 and TRBJ2-3; TCRdb's D gene call, TRBD2, goes unchecked for lack of DNA. Germline V gene data show CDR1 as MNHEY and CDR2 as SVGAGI. The CDR3 extends over 16 amino acids. CDR3: CASRGRTSGITDTQYF.

The genes are TRBV27 and TRBJ2-7; TCRdb outputs TRBD2, but without DNA this stays unchecked. Per germline, CDR1 MNHEY and CDR2 SMNVEV (reference sequence). This CDR3 is 17 amino acids long. This CDR3 is CASSSIPGLAGVYEQYF.

The CDR3 is CASSVGAGTGGYEQYF. The chain carries TRBV9 and TRBJ2-7; absent DNA, TCRdb's TRBD1 call cannot be checked. This CDR3 comprises 16 residues. Germline V gives CDR1 SGDLS, CDR2 YYNGEE. The whole variable domain, filled in from reference TRBV9 and TRBJ2-7, reads DSGVTQTPKHLITATGQRVTLRCSPRSGDLSVYWYQQSLDQGLQFLIQYYNGEERAKGNILERFSAQQFPDLHSELNLSSLELGDSALYFCASSVGAGTGGYEQYFGPGTRLTVT.

This chain uses TRBV3-1 with TRBJ2-2. This CDR3 has 15 residues. Germline CDR1 reads LGHDT; CDR2 reads YNNKEL (reference sequence). This CDR3 reads CASSQVQTNTGELFF. Looking up the rest from reference TRBV3-1 and TRBJ2-2 gives the full variable domain: DTAVSQTPKYLVTQMGNDKSIKCEQNLGHDTMYWYKQDSKKFLKIMFSYNNKELIINETVPNRFSPKSPDKAHLNLHINSLELGDSAVYFCASSQVQTNTGELFFGEGSRLTVL.

The V gene is TRBV29-1, the J gene TRBJ2-1; the D gene TCRdb calls, TRBD2, cannot be checked with no DNA. The CDR3 loop spans 14 amino acids. The germline V gene encodes CDR1 SQVTM and CDR2 ANQGSEA. The CDR3 sequence is CSVALAGEAYEQFF.

The chain carries TRBV20-1 and TRBJ1-4; TCRdb outputs TRBD1, but without DNA this stays unchecked. This CDR3 is built from 13 residues. The V gene's germline CDR1 is DFQATT and CDR2 SNEGSKA (reference sequence). This CDR3 is CSAVQPSGEKLFF.

This sequence joins TRBV6-4 and TRBJ2-3; TCRdb proposes TRBD2, but this gene call is untestable without DNA. The CDR3 is 15 amino acids. Germline V gene lookup returns CDR1 MRHNA and CDR2 SNTAGT. The CDR3: CASTRTSGSTDTQYF.

The V call is TRBV12-3 or TRBV12-4, the J call TRBJ1-1; the TRBD1 assignment by TCRdb is unverifiable without DNA. The CDR3 sequence is 14 residues long. The chain's CDR3 is CASGFTGANTEAFF.

The CDR3 loop is CASSPGTSGVTDTQYF. The chain links TRBV4-2 to TRBJ2-3; lacking DNA, the TRBD2 call made by TCRdb goes unchecked. Germline V gives CDR1 LGHNA, CDR2 YNFKEQ. There are 16 residues in the CDR3.

The J gene is TRBJ1-2, the V gene TRBV5-1. Germline-derived CDR1 and CDR2 are SGHRS and YFSETQ. This CDR3 spans 12 amino acids. CDR3 sequence reads: CASSLGRDGYTF.

V and J are TRBV14 and TRBJ1-3; TCRdb outputs TRBD1, but without DNA this stays unchecked. There are 18 residues in the CDR3. Germline assignment: CDR1 SGHDN and CDR2 FVKESK. The CDR3 reads CASSRNINSGLSGNTIYF.

The V call is TRBV6-5, the J call TRBJ2-2; the TCRdb call, TRBD1, lacks DNA for checking. The CDR3 has 13 residues. In germline, CDR1 is MNHEY, CDR2 SVGAGI. CDR3 sequence reads: CASTVEGAGELFF.

The chain uses TRBV12-3 or TRBV12-4 and TRBJ2-7; without DNA, the TCRdb call of TRBD2 cannot be checked. This CDR3 spans 15 amino acids. The CDR3 sequence is CASSHRTSGKYEQYF.

This chain connects TRBV20-1 to TRBJ1-5. The CDR3 has 13 amino acids. Germline V gene lookup returns CDR1 DFQATT and CDR2 SNEGSKA (reference sequence). The CDR3 spells CSARFGRDQPQHF.

The chain recombines TRBV3-1 with TRBJ1-2. This CDR3 has 13 residues. CDR1 and CDR2 (germline): LGHDT, YNNKEL (reference sequence). Here the CDR3 reads CASSQERIGGYTF.